This T cell receptor (beta chain) stems from a study of OX40 agonist ivuxolimab in advanced cancers. Turning to the study itself: The drug used for patients, ivuxolimab, was an agonistic anti-OX40 (CD134) antibody. Three patients showed partial responses: one hepatocellular carcinoma and two cutaneous melanoma cases. Patients undergoing dose escalation presented with hepatocellular carcinoma, melanoma, renal cell or head and neck cancer.

Baseline, cycle 4 day 1, and cycle 7 day 1 were the blood sampling points. Measured with immunoSEQ multiplex PCR; TCRdb has only the in-frame clones, and not every one. The table has 90,000 to 95,000 clones, 84% seen once. The CDR3 covers 16 residues. J lost 7 bases, V lost 0 bases, and 11 bases had no gene match. Germline lookup yields CDR1 SGHDT and CDR2 YYEEEE. This sequence was found in an adult with an advanced solid tumor such as melanoma, head and neck, liver or kidney cancer. The sequencing used CD4+ or CD8+ T cells sorted from blood, collected in a trial of the OX40 agonist ivuxolimab. The chain employs TRBV5-6 and TRBJ1-1, with 8 bases aligning to TRBD1. The CDR3 protein is CASSLEGLTGAGEAFF. The DNA for the CDR3 is TGTGCCAGCAGCTTGGAGGGCCTGACAGGGGCCGGTGAAGCTTTCTTT. The variable domain in full, completed from reference TRBV5-6 and TRBJ1-1, reads DAGVTQSPTHLIKTRGQQVTLRCSPKSGHDTVSWYQQALGQGPQFIFQYYEEEERQRGNFPDRFSGHQFPNYSSELNVNALLLGDSALYLCASSLEGLTGAGEAFFGQGTRLTVV.